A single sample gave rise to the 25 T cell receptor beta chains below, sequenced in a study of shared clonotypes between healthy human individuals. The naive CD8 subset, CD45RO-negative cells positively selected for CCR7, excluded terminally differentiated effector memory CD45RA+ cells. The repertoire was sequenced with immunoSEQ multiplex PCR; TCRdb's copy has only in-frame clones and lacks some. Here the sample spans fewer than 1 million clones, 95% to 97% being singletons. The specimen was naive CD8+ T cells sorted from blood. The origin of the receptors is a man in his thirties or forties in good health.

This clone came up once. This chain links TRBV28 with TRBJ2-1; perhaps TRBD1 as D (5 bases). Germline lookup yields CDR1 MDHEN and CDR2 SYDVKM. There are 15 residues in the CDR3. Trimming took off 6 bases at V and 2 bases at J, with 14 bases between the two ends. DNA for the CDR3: TGTGCCAGCAGCTATCGTAGGGGAACCTACAATGAGCAGTTCTTC. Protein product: CASSYRRGTYNEQFF.

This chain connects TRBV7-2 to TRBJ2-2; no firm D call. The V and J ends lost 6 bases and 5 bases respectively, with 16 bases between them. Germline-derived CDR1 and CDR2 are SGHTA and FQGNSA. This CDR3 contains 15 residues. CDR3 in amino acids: CASSLRTQPTGELFF. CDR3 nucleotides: TGTGCCAGCAGTTTACGTACTCAGCCGACCGGGGAGCTGTTTTTT.

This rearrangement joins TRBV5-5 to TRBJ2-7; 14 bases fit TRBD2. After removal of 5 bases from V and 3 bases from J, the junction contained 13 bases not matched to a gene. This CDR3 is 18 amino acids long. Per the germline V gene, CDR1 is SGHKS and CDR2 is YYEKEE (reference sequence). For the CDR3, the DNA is TGTGCCAGCAGAGTAGGACTAGCGGGAGGTGTGTCCAGCTACGAGCAGTACTTC. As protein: CASRVGLAGGVSSYEQYF.

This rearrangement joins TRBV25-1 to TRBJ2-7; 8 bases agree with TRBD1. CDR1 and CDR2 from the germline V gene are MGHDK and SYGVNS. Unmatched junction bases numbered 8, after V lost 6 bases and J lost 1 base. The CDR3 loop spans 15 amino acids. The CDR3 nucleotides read TGTGCCAGCAGCGTCAGGGGGCTAGAGTCCTACGAGCAGTACTTC. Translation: CASSVRGLESYEQYF.

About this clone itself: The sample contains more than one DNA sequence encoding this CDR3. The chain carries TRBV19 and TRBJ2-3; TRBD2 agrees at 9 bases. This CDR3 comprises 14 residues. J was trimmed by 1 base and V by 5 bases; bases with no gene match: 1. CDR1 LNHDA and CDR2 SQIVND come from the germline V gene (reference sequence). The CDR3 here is CASSLAGGTDTQYF. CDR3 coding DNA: TGTGCCAGTAGTTTAGCGGGAGGCACAGATACGCAGTATTTT.

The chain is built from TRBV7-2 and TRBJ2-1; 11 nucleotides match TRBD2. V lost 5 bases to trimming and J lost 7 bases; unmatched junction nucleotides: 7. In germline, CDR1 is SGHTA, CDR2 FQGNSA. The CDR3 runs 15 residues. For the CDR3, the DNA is TGTGCCAGCAGCCACCTAGCGGGAGGTGGAAATGAGCAGTTCTTC. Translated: CASSHLAGGGNEQFF.

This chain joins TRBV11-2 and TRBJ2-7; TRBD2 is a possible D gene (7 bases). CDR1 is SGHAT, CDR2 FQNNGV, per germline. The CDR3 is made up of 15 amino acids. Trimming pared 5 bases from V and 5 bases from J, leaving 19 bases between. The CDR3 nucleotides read TGTGCCAGCAGCCAGGGGCGGGAGTTGGACAACGAGCAGTACTTC. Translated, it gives CASSQGRELDNEQYF.

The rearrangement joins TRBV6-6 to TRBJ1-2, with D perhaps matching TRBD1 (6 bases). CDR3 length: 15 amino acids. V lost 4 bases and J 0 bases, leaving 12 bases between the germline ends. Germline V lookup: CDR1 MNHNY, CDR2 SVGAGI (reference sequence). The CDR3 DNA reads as TGTGCCAGCAGTTTTTCGGACAGAGCTAACTATGGCTACACCTTC. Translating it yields CASSFSDRANYGYTF.

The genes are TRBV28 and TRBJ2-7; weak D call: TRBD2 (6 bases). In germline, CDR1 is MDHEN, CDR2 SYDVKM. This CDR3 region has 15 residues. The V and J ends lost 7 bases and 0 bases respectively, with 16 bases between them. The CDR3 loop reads CASTFGGSASYEQYF. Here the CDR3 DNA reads TGTGCCAGCACCTTCGGAGGGTCAGCCTCCTACGAGCAGTACTTC.

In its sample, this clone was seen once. This CDR3 reads CASNPIGGRNGYTF. The CDR3 bases are TGTGCCAGCAACCCCATCGGCGGCCGGAATGGCTACACCTTC. The chain recombines TRBV7-8 with TRBJ1-2; no clear D gene. The V gene lost 7 bases and the J gene lost 6 bases, with 18 bases spanning the gap. The CDR3 is made up of 14 amino acids. CDR1 SGHVS and CDR2 FQNEAQ come from the germline V gene.

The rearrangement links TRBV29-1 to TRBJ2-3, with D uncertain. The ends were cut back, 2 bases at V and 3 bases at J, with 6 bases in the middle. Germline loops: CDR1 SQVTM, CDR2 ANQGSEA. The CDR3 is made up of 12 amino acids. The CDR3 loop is CSVESITDTQYF. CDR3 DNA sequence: TGCAGCGTTGAATCAATTACAGATACGCAGTATTTT.

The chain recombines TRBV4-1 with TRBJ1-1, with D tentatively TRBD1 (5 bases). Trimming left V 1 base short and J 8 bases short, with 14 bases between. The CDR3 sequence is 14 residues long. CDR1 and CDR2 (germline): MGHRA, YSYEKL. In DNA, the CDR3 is TGCGCCAGCAGCCAAGTAGGAGGCGGGGGGGAAGCTTTCTTT. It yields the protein CASSQVGGGGEAFF.

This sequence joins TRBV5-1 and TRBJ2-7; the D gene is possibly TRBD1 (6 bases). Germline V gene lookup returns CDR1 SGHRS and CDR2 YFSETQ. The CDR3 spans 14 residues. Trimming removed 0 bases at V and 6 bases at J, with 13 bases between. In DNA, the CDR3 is TGCGCCAGCAGCTTGGGTGCAGGGGTTGGCGAGCAGTACTTC. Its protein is CASSLGAGVGEQYF.

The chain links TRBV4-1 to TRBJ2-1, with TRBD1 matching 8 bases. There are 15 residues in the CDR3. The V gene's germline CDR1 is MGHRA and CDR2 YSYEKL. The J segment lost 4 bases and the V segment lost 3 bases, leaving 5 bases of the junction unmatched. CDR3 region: CASSHGQGRYNEQFF. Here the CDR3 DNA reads TGCGCCAGCAGCCACGGACAGGGTCGATACAATGAGCAGTTCTTC.

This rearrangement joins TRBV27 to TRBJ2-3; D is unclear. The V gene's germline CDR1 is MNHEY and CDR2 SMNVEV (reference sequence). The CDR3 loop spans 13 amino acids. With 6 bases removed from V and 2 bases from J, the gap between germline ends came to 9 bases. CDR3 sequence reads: CASRLQTTDTQYF. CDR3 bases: TGTGCCAGCAGGTTACAGACCACAGATACGCAGTATTTT.

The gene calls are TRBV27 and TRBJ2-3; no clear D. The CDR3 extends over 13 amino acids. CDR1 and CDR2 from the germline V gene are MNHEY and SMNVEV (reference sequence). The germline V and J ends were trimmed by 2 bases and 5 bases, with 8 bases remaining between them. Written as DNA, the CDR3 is TGTGCCAGCAGTTTAAACGAGATAGATACGCAGTATTTT. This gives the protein CASSLNEIDTQYF.

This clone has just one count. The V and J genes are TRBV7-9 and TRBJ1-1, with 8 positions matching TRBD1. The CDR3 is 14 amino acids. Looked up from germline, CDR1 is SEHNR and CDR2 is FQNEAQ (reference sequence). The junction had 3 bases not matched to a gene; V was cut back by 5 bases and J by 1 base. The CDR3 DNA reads TGTGCCAGCAGCCGCGGACAGGGGAACACTGAAGCTTTCTTT. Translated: CASSRGQGNTEAFF.

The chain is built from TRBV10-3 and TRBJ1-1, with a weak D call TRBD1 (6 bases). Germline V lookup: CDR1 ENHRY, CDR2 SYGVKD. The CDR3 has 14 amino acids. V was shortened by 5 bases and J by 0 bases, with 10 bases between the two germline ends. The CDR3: CAISKDSLNTEAFF. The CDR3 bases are TGTGCCATCAGTAAGGACAGCCTGAACACTGAAGCTTTCTTT.

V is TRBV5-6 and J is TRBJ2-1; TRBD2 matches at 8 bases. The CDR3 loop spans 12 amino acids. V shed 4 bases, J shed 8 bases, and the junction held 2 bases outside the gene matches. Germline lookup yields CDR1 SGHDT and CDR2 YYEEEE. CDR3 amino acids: CASSGLAHEQFF. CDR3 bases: TGTGCCAGCAGCGGACTAGCCCATGAGCAGTTCTTC.

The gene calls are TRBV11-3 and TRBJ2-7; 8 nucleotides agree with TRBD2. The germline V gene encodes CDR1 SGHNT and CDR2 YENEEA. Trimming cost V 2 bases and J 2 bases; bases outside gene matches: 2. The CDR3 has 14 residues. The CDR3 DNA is TGTGCCAGCAGCTTAACTAGCGGTCCCTACGAGCAGTACTTC. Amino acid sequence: CASSLTSGPYEQYF.

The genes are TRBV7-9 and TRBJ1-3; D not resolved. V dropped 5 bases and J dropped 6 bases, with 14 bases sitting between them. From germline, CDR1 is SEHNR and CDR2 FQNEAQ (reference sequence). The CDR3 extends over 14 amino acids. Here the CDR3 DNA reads TGTGCCAGCAGCCGGACGGAGAGTGAAAACACCATATATTTT. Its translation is CASSRTESENTIYF.

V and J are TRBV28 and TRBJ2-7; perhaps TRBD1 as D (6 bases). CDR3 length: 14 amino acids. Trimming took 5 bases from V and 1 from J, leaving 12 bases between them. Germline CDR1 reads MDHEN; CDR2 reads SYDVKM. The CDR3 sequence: CASSRDTDSYEQYF. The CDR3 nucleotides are TGTGCCAGCAGTCGGGACACCGATTCCTACGAGCAGTACTTC.

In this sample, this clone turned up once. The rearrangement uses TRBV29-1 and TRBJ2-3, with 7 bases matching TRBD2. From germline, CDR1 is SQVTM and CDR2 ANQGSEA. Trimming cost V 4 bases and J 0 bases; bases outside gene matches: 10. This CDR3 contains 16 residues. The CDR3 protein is CSVVPSGLTSTDTQYF. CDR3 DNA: TGCAGCGTTGTCCCTAGCGGATTGACTAGCACAGATACGCAGTATTTT.

The CDR3 spells CASSLNAFTGELFF. DNA of the CDR3: TGCGCCAGCAGCCTAAACGCCTTCACCGGGGAGCTGTTTTTT. The chain is built from TRBV4-3 and TRBJ2-2; D is unclear. Germline V gene lookup returns CDR1 LGHNA and CDR2 YSLEER. V was cut by 4 bases and J by 4 bases, with 10 bases left in between. This CDR3 contains 14 residues.

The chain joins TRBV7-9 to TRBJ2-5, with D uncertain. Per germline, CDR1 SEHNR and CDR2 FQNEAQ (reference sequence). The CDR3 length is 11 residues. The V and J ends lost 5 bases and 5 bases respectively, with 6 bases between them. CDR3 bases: TGTGCCAGCAGCCCTCCCGAGACCCAGTACTTC. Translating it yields CASSPPETQYF.